This note documents a single T cell receptor (beta chain) sequence. This clonotype was seen only once. Its binding antigen is unknown. No much larger clone is present one base from it, and per-base qualities are unavailable. A single read offers scant evidence. At the junction V is shortened by 1 base and J by 1 base, with 10 bases in between. Looking up the germline V gene (reference sequence) yields CDR1 LNHDA and CDR2 SQIVND. From its cysteine to its phenylalanine, the CDR3 spans 16 amino acids. Of all the DNA, just the CDR3 is kept, 48 bases in frame from base 1. Peripheral blood CD8+ and CD4+ T cells from healthy donors, Susac syndrome patients and multiple sclerosis patients were profiled by high-throughput TCR beta sequencing. Multiple sclerosis controls were treatment-naive patients with stable or active relapsing-remitting disease fulfilling revised McDonald criteria. Bulk CD8+ and CD4+ T cells were purified magnetically by negative isolation, whereas CD8+ TEMRA cells were enriched by FACS. Blood was drawn into EDTA tubes, processed within 24 hours, and PBMCs were isolated by density gradient centrifugation. PBMCs intended for TCR sequencing were cryopreserved in liquid nitrogen and were subsequently thawed in a 37 degrees C water bath. Purity of sorted or isolated CD4+, CD8+ and CD8+ TEMRA cells was at least 90%.

The entry originates in a study of CD8 T cells in Susac syndrome (dated by TCRdb to the late 2010s). Looking at the study overall: Repertoire sequencing was used to test whether CD8+ T cell activation and differentiation in Susac syndrome was antigen driven. CD8+ T cell repertoire clonality was compared between about 12 healthy donors, approximately 14 Susac syndrome patients and roughly 15 multiple sclerosis patients. Overall results and qualifications from the work: The number of individuals in the TCR sequencing and HLA analysis was acknowledged as relatively small.

RNA was extracted using the RNeasy kit, and roughly 0.5 to 1 microgram was reverse transcribed with random hexamers. TCR beta CDR3 regions were amplified with the immunoSEQ multiplex PCR assay covering 54 Vbeta and 13 Jbeta segments. To correct PCR amplification bias, a synthetic template baseline was used for both primer optimization and computational correction. For the original study's pipeline: Reads were annotated to V, D and J genes per IMGT and analyzed with immunoSEQ Analyzer, keeping only productive sequences. Clonality was computed as one minus Shannon entropy normalized by log2 of the number of productive unique sequences. For each patient and control, public and private clones were evaluated among the 100 most prevalent clones. Clones were defined as Susac-specific if absent from the healthy and MS cohorts, from around 1,000 published viral clones and from other ImmuneACCESS disease sequences. TCRdb redid the processing of the public reads, applying fastp at Q25 and MiXCR, and retained in-frame beta chains. When rows share a CDR3 protein, they turn into one entry using the most common DNA and genes. The V and J calls follow TCRdb's processing rather than the paper's. The sample table shows 250,000 to 350,000 distinct CDR3 sequences, and approximately 84% are seen once. Together, the top ten hold 0.11% of the sample.

The rearranged segments are TRBV19 and TRBJ2-2, and TRBD2 may be the D gene, going by 6 matching bases. The receptor was isolated from a human donor with multiple sclerosis. Source material: CD8+ T cells from PBMCs. The DNA is TGTGCCAGTAGTATAGGGCGGGGCTTGAACACCGGGGAGCTGTTTTTT. This yields the protein CASSIGRGLNTGELFF.